The 25 T cell receptor beta chains given below trace back to one sample, sequenced in a study of STAT5B mutations in CD4+ large granular lymphocyte leukemia. Generated by immunoSEQ multiplex PCR, the TCRdb table keeps only in-frame clones and is missing some. Altogether about 30,000 clones are present, roughly 78% being singletons, with the ten largest covering roughly 0.43%. Sequencing was performed on CD4+ T cells from blood buffy coats. The receptors were sampled from a human donor in good health.

The J gene is TRBJ2-5, the V gene TRBV5-6; D might be TRBD1 or TRBD2, each matching 6 bases. V gave up 2 bases and J gave up 2 bases, with 16 bases separating them. The germline V gene encodes CDR1 SGHDT and CDR2 YYEEEE. The CDR3 has 16 residues. In nucleotides, the CDR3 is TGTGCCAGCAGCTTTCCCCACGGGGGCATACAAGAGACCCAGTACTTC. This codes for CASSFPHGGIQETQYF. Supplemented by reference TRBV5-6 and TRBJ2-5, the full variable domain reads DAGVTQSPTHLIKTRGQQVTLRCSPKSGHDTVSWYQQALGQGPQFIFQYYEEEERQRGNFPDRFSGHQFPNYSSELNVNALLLGDSALYLCASSFPHGGIQETQYFGPGTRLLVL.

This clone has a handful of counts. V gene TRBV5-6 combines with J gene TRBJ1-1; D gene ambiguous. CDR1 is SGHDT, CDR2 YYEEEE, per germline. The CDR3 sequence is 13 residues long. Trimming left V 0 bases short and J 11 bases short, with 14 bases between. In nucleotides, the CDR3 is TGTGCCAGCAGCTTGGAGGGCCCGAATAGGGCTTTCTTT. This codes for CASSLEGPNRAFF. The full variable domain, rest sourced from reference TRBV5-6 and TRBJ1-1, is DAGVTQSPTHLIKTRGQQVTLRCSPKSGHDTVSWYQQALGQGPQFIFQYYEEEERQRGNFPDRFSGHQFPNYSSELNVNALLLGDSALYLCASSLEGPNRAFFGQGTRLTVV.

The CDR3 DNA reads as TGTGCCAGCAGAGGACACTACTACGAGCAGTACTTC. As protein: CASRGHYYEQYF. This chain links TRBV27 with TRBJ2-7; TRBD1 might be the D (5 bases). CDR1 and CDR2 from the germline V gene are MNHEY and SMNVEV (reference sequence). The germline V and J ends were trimmed by 6 bases and 3 bases, with 9 bases remaining between them. The CDR3 is 12 residues long.

This clone has just a few counts. V is TRBV5-4 and J is TRBJ1-5, with 9 bases aligning to TRBD1. Germline lookup yields CDR1 SGHNT and CDR2 YYREEE (reference sequence). The J segment lost 0 bases and the V segment lost 4 bases, leaving 8 bases of the junction unmatched. The CDR3 spans 17 residues. In DNA, the CDR3 is TGTGCCAGCAGCCCCGGGACAGGGACTGATAGCAATCAGCCCCAGCATTTT. Encoded protein: CASSPGTGTDSNQPQHF.

This sequence joins TRBV30 and TRBJ1-2, with 10 bases matching TRBD1. Germline CDR1 and CDR2: GTSNPN and SVGIG (reference sequence). V lost 5 bases to trimming and J lost 4 bases; unmatched junction nucleotides: 7. This CDR3 spans 14 amino acids. As DNA, the CDR3 is TGTGCCTGGGGGAGACAGGGGGCTCCCTATGGCTACACCTTC. Encoded protein: CAWGRQGAPYGYTF.

The chain recombines TRBV5-4 with TRBJ1-2; D is possibly TRBD1 (5 bases). Germline CDR1 is SGHNT and CDR2 is YYREEE (reference sequence). V lost 3 bases, J lost 6 bases, and 15 bases lay in between. There are 14 residues in the CDR3. The CDR3 spells CASSSNLGGDGYTF. The CDR3 DNA reads as TGTGCCAGCAGCTCGAATCTGGGGGGGGATGGCTACACCTTC.

The J gene is TRBJ2-3, the V gene TRBV19; no clear D gene. Germline V gene data show CDR1 as LNHDA and CDR2 as SQIVND (reference sequence). Trimming stripped 5 bases from V and 6 bases from J, with 12 bases between. The CDR3 totals 13 residues. The CDR3 sequence is CASSLGFADTQYF. CDR3 sequence (DNA): TGTGCCAGTAGTTTGGGTTTCGCGGATACGCAGTATTTT. The full variable domain, its missing parts supplied by reference TRBV19 and TRBJ2-3, is DGGITQSPKYLFRKEGQNVTLSCEQNLNHDAMYWYRQDPGQGLRLIYYSQIVNDFQKGDIAEGYSVSREKKESFPLTVTSAQKNPTAFYLCASSLGFADTQYFGPGTRLTVL.

The chain links TRBV2 to TRBJ2-3; 10 bases map to TRBD2. The germline V gene encodes CDR1 SNHLY and CDR2 FYNNEI. The CDR3 length is 16 residues. With V trimmed by 4 bases and J by 0 bases, 4 bases remained unmatched. Here the CDR3 reads CASSVSGGRSTDTQYF. The CDR3 nucleotides are TGTGCCAGCAGTGTTAGCGGGGGGCGTAGCACAGATACGCAGTATTTT.

V usage is TRBV9 and J usage is TRBJ1-2, with 7 bases lining up with TRBD1. Germline V gives CDR1 SGDLS, CDR2 YYNGEE. The CDR3 consists of 15 residues. V was pared by 4 bases and J by 5 bases, with 11 bases of the junction left unmatched. CDR3 DNA: TGTGCCAGCAGCCCTCCGACAGGGACTCTTTATGGCTACACCTTC. Translated, it gives CASSPPTGTLYGYTF.

The chain employs TRBV28 and TRBJ1-6; possibly TRBD1 for D (5 bases). Germline V gives CDR1 MDHEN, CDR2 SYDVKM. CDR3 length: 13 residues. Trimming cost V 5 bases and J 7 bases, with 9 bases left between them. The CDR3 DNA reads as TGTGCCAGCAGTCCCCCAGGGAATTCACCCCTCCACTTT. Translated, it gives CASSPPGNSPLHF.

This clone showed up just a few times. The chain employs TRBV5-1 and TRBJ1-1, with TRBD1 as a possible D gene (5 bases). CDR1 is SGHRS and CDR2 is YFSETQ in the germline V gene. The V gene lost 4 bases and the J gene lost 4 bases, with 17 bases spanning the gap. This CDR3 comprises 15 residues. CDR3 amino acids: CASSSRGDQGTEAFF. CDR3 sequence (DNA): TGCGCCAGCAGCAGCCGGGGGGATCAGGGCACTGAAGCTTTCTTT. Full variable domain (missing parts from reference TRBV5-1 and TRBJ1-1): KAGVTQTPRYLIKTRGQQVTLSCSPISGHRSVSWYQQTPGQGLQFLFEYFSETQRNKGNFPGRFSGRQFSNSRSEMNVSTLELGDSALYLCASSSRGDQGTEAFFGQGTRLTVV.

V gene TRBV20-1 combines with J gene TRBJ1-1; D not resolved. Germline assignment: CDR1 DFQATT and CDR2 SNEGSKA (reference sequence). The CDR3 totals 11 residues. Deletions cut 0 bases from V and 10 bases from J, with 9 bases between. In DNA, the CDR3 is TGCAGTGCTAGAGATATGCGGGTAGCTTTCTTT. Translation: CSARDMRVAFF.

The rearrangement joins TRBV7-2 to TRBJ1-5; D uncertain. Between the trimmed V and J ends, which lost 2 bases and 1 base, there was a span of 18 bases. The CDR3 is 18 amino acids. Per the germline V gene, CDR1 is SGHTA and CDR2 is FQGNSA. The CDR3 region has the DNA TGTGCCAGCAGCTTATACCCAGGACGACTAGGCAGCAATCAGCCCCAGCATTTT. This encodes CASSLYPGRLGSNQPQHF.

This clone has more than one count but fewer than ten. This sequence joins TRBV5-4 and TRBJ1-6; D perhaps matches TRBD1 (5 bases). The CDR3 covers 16 residues. The ends were cut back, 4 bases at V and 5 bases at J, with 16 bases in the middle. Germline CDR1 reads SGHNT; CDR2 reads YYREEE (reference sequence). The CDR3 nucleotides are TGTGCCAGCAGCCCCATGGGGGGTAAGAATAATTCACCCCTCCACTTT. Translation: CASSPMGGKNNSPLHF.

The rearrangement joins TRBV5-4 to TRBJ2-5; no reliable D call. Trimming removed 0 bases from V and 4 bases from J, with 4 bases in between. The germline CDR1 and CDR2 sequences are SGHNT and YYREEE (reference sequence). This CDR3 region has 12 residues. The CDR3 loop is CASSLDGETQYF. The CDR3, as DNA: TGTGCCAGCAGCTTGGACGGAGAGACCCAGTACTTC.

The chain joins TRBV7-2 to TRBJ2-1; tentatively, D is TRBD1 (6 bases). Trimming took off 2 bases at V and 9 bases at J, with 14 bases between the two ends. This CDR3 is 14 amino acids long. Germline CDR1 and CDR2: SGHTA and FQGNSA. In DNA form, the CDR3 reads TGTGCCAGCAGCTTAAATCCCGGCAGGGGTGAGCAGTTCTTC. Translating gives CASSLNPGRGEQFF.

This clone is a singleton in its sample. CDR3 protein: CASRRGGTDTQYF. For the CDR3, the DNA is TGTGCCAGCAGGAGGGGGGGCACAGATACGCAGTATTTT. The rearrangement links TRBV2 to TRBJ2-3; perhaps D is TRBD1 or TRBD2 (6 bases each). The CDR3 loop spans 13 amino acids. Trimming took 6 bases from V and 1 from J, leaving 8 bases between them. From germline, CDR1 is SNHLY and CDR2 FYNNEI. Combining the CDR3 with reference TRBV2 and TRBJ2-3 gives the whole variable domain EPEVTQTPSHQVTQMGQEVILRCVPISNHLYFYWYRQILGQKVEFLVSFYNNEISEKSEIFDDQFSVERPDGSNFTLKIRSTKLEDSAMYFCASRRGGTDTQYFGPGTRLTVL.

The chain recombines TRBV5-6 with TRBJ2-7, with a weak D call TRBD2 (6 bases). The CDR3 covers 14 residues. The germline V gene has CDR1 SGHDT and CDR2 YYEEEE. Trimming stripped 5 bases from V and 0 bases from J, with 12 bases between. CDR3 in amino acids: CASSSGLSSYEQYF. Here the CDR3 DNA reads TGTGCCAGCAGTTCGGGACTGAGCTCCTACGAGCAGTACTTC. The full variable domain, its missing parts supplied by reference TRBV5-6 and TRBJ2-7, is DAGVTQSPTHLIKTRGQQVTLRCSPKSGHDTVSWYQQALGQGPQFIFQYYEEEERQRGNFPDRFSGHQFPNYSSELNVNALLLGDSALYLCASSSGLSSYEQYFGPGTRLTVT.

This chain connects TRBV5-1 to TRBJ2-5; 8 nucleotides agree with TRBD2. The J call is uncertain, as TRBJ2-7 better fits the DNA end. The CDR3 length is 15 residues. Looked up from germline, CDR1 is SGHRS and CDR2 is YFSETQ. The CDR3 coding sequence is TGCGCCAGCAGCTTGGGAAGCGGGGGCCCCTACGAGCAGTACTTC. It specifies CASSLGSGGPYEQYF.

This sequence joins TRBV25-1 and TRBJ2-7; D is tentatively TRBD1 or TRBD2 (5 bases each). Germline V gives CDR1 MGHDK, CDR2 SYGVNS. V shed 1 base and J shed 3 bases, with 10 bases lying between them. This CDR3 contains 14 residues. CDR3: CASSESGQYYEQYF. CDR3 coding DNA: TGTGCCAGCAGTGAATCGGGGCAATACTACGAGCAGTACTTC.

This rearrangement joins TRBV28 to TRBJ1-3; D is uncertain. Trimming shortened V by 7 bases and J by 0 bases, and 16 bases separated the two germline ends. CDR3 length equals 16 residues. Per germline, CDR1 MDHEN and CDR2 SYDVKM. The CDR3 coding sequence is TGTGCCAGCACATTCGCTAACAGCAACTCTGGAAACACCATATATTTT. Translated: CASTFANSNSGNTIYF.

This chain uses TRBV18 with TRBJ2-3; D gene ambiguous. The CDR3 contains 13 residues. Germline loops: CDR1 KGHSH, CDR2 LQKENI. The V and J ends lost 3 bases and 3 bases respectively, with 7 bases between them. The CDR3 region has the DNA TGTGCCAGCTCACCTCGAGAAACAGATACGCAGTATTTT. It is translated as CASSPRETDTQYF. The full variable domain, its missing parts supplied by reference TRBV18 and TRBJ2-3, is NAGVMQNPRHLVRRRGQEARLRCSPMKGHSHVYWYRQLPEEGLKFMVYLQKENIIDESGMPKERFSAEFPKEGPSILRIQQVVRGDSAAYFCASSPRETDTQYFGPGTRLTVL.

The chain has TRBV7-2 and TRBJ1-2; TRBD1 matches 10 bases. Germline CDR1 reads SGHTA; CDR2 reads FQGNSA. The V and J ends lost 3 bases and 8 bases, in that order; junction bases with no gene match: 6. The CDR3 contains 14 residues. CDR3: CASSFDRGQGGYTF. The CDR3 region has the DNA TGTGCCAGCAGCTTCGACAGGGGGCAAGGGGGCTACACCTTC.

The chain recombines TRBV30 with TRBJ1-4; 8 bases fit TRBD1. This CDR3 has 15 amino acids. Germline CDR1 is GTSNPN and CDR2 is SVGIG (reference sequence). V gave up 4 bases and J gave up 8 bases; unmatched junction bases: 12. The CDR3 reads CAWTLSTGEGEKLFF. DNA of the CDR3: TGTGCCTGGACTCTTTCGACAGGGGAGGGAGAAAAACTGTTTTTT.

This clone has just a few counts. V and J are TRBV28 and TRBJ2-7; D is perhaps TRBD2 (6 bases). The CDR3 runs 14 residues. Per germline, CDR1 MDHEN and CDR2 SYDVKM. Trimming took off 2 bases at V and 2 bases at J, with 10 bases between the two ends. The CDR3, as DNA: TGTGCCAGCAGTTTAAGCGGGCTCACCTACGAGCAGTACTTC. The encoded protein is CASSLSGLTYEQYF. The full variable domain, rest sourced from reference TRBV28 and TRBJ2-7, is DVKVTQSSRYLVKRTGEKVFLECVQDMDHENMFWYRQDPGLGLRLIYFSYDVKMKEKGDIPEGYSVSREKKERFSLILESASTNQTSMYLCASSLSGLTYEQYFGPGTRLTVT.